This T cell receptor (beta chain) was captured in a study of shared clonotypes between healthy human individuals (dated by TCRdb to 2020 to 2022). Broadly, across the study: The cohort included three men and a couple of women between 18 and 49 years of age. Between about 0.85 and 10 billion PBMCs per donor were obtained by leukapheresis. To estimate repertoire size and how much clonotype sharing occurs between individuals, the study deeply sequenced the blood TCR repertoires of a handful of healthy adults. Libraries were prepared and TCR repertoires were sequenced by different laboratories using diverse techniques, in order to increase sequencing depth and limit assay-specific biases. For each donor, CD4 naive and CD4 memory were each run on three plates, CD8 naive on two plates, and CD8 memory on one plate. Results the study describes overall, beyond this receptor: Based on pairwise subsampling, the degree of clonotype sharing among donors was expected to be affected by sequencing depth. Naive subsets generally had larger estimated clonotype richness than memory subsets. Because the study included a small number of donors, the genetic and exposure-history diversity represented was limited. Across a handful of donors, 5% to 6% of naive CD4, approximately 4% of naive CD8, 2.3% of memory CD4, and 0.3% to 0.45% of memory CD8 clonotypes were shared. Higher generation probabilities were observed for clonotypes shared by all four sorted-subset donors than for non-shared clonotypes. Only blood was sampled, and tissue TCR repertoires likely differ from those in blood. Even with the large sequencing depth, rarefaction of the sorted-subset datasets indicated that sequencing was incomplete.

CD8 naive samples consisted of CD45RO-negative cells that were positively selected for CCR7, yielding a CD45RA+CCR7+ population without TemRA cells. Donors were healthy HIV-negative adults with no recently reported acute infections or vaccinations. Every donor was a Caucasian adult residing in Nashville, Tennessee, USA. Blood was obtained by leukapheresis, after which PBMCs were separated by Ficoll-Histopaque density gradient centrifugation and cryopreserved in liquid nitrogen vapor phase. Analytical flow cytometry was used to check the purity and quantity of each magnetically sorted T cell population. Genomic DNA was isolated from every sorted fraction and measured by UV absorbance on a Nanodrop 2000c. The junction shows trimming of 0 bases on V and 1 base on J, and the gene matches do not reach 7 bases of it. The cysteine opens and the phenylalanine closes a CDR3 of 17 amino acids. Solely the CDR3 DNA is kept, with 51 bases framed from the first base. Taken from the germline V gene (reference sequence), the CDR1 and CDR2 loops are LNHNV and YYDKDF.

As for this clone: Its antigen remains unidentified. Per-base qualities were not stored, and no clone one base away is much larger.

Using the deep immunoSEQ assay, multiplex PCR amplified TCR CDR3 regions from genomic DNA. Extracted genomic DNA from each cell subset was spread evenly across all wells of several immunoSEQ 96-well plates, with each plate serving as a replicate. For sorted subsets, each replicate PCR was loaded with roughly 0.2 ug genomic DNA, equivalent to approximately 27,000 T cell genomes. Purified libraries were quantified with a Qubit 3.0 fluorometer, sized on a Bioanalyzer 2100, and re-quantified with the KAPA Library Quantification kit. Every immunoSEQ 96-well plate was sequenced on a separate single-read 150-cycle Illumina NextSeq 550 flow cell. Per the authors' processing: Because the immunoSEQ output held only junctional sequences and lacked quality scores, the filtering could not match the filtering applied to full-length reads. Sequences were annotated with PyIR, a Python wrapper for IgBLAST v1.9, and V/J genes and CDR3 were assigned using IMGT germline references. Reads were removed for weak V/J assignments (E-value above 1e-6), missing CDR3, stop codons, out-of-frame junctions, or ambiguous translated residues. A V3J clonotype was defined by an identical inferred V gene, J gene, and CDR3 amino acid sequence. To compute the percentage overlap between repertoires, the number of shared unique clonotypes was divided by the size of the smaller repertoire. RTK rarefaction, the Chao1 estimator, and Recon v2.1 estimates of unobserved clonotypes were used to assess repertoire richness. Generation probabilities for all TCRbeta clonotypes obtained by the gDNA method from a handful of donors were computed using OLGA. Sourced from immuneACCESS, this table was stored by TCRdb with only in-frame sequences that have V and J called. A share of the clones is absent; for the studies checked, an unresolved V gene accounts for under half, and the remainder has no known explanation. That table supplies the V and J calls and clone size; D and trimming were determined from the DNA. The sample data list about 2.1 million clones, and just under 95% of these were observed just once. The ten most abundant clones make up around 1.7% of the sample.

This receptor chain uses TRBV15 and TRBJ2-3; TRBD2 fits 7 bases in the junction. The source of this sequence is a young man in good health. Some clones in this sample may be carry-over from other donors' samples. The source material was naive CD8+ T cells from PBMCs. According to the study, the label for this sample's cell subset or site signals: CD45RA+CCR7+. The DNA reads TGTGCCACCAGCAGAGATTCGGAGGGAGGGGGCACAGATACGCAGTATTTT. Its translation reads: CATSRDSEGGGTDTQYF.